This T cell receptor (beta chain) comes out of a study of CD8+ T cells in alopecia areata. Whole-study context: Treated patients were given 5 to 10 mg oral tofacitinib twice daily.

RNA extraction and reverse transcription yielded cDNA as sequencing template. Profiling relied on immunoSEQ multiplex PCR, and the TCRdb table lists in-frame clones only, not all of them. The top ten hold 20% to 25% of the sample, which has about 140,000 clones, roughly 80% seen once. The germline V gene has CDR1 SGHDT and CDR2 YYEEEE. CDR3 length equals 16 residues. V dropped 8 bases and J dropped 4 bases, with 24 bases sitting between them. Treatment defined: oral pan-JAK inhibitor, 5-10 mg twice daily. The source material was CD8+ T cells sorted from blood, sampled at week 4, from a patient treated with tofacitinib. This chain links TRBV5-6 with TRBJ2-5, with D perhaps assigned TRBD1 or TRBD2 (6 bases each). The TCR was taken from a human donor with alopecia areata. The CDR3 region is CASSPRLGGRRETQYF. In nucleotides, the CDR3 is TGTGCCAGTTCTCCCCGGCTAGGGGGGCGTAGAGAGACCCAGTACTTC. The variable domain in full, completed from reference TRBV5-6 and TRBJ2-5, reads DAGVTQSPTHLIKTRGQQVTLRCSPKSGHDTVSWYQQALGQGPQFIFQYYEEEERQRGNFPDRFSGHQFPNYSSELNVNALLLGDSALYLCASSPRLGGRRETQYFGPGTRLLVL.